Below, 23 T cell receptor beta chains from the same sample are listed, as sequenced in a study of T cell repertoires in cytomegalovirus infection. TCRdb reanalysed the reads using MiXCR and keeps one entry per CDR3 protein. The sample includes hundreds of thousands of distinct CDR3 sequences, roughly 30% of them seen just once. Antigens of these TCRs are unknown. The sample in question was cultured PBMCs, obtained from culture after CMV antigen stimulation. These receptors all stem from a human donor in good health (CMV status not recorded). Some clones in this sample may be carry-over from other donors' samples.

The chain employs TRBV20-1 and TRBJ2-5; D gene unclear. V lost 0 bases to trimming and J lost 4 bases, with 12 bases between them. Germline CDR1 and CDR2: DFQATT and SNEGSKA (reference sequence). The CDR3 is 14 amino acids. The CDR3 reads CSARDQKAGETQYF. In DNA form, the CDR3 reads TGCAGTGCTAGAGACCAGAAGGCTGGAGAGACCCAGTACTTC.

This clonotype has just a few counts. This chain connects TRBV28 to TRBJ1-3, with TRBD1 matching over 9 bases. From germline, CDR1 is MDHEN and CDR2 SYDVKM. The length of the CDR3 is 16 residues. Unmatched junction bases numbered 8, after V lost 6 bases and J lost 2 bases. The DNA for the CDR3 is TGTGCCAGCAGACTACCGGGACAGGGAACTGGAAACACCATATATTTT. This codes for CASRLPGQGTGNTIYF.

This clonotype has a handful of counts. This rearrangement joins TRBV2 to TRBJ1-4; 10 bases align to TRBD1. Germline CDR1 is SNHLY and CDR2 is FYNNEI. V lost 1 base and J lost 10; bases outside the gene matches: 3. CDR3 size: 14 residues. The CDR3 coding sequence is TGTGCCAGCAGTGAAGTGGGACAGGGGATAAAACTGTTTTTT. Protein sequence: CASSEVGQGIKLFF.

This sequence joins TRBV15 and TRBJ2-7; TRBD1 is a possible D gene (5 bases). Trimming took off 0 bases at V and 0 bases at J, with 12 bases between the two ends. This CDR3 is 16 amino acids long. CDR1 is LNHNV, CDR2 YYDKDF, per germline (reference sequence). The CDR3 here is CATSRDRRQLSYEQYF. CDR3 coding DNA: TGTGCCACCAGCAGAGATCGGAGACAGCTCTCCTACGAGCAGTACTTC.

This clonotype was seen more than once but under ten times. The chain has TRBV6-5 and TRBJ2-7; 7 bases line up with TRBD1. There are 15 residues in the CDR3. The V and J ends lost 6 bases and 6 bases, in that order; junction bases with no gene match: 14. Looked up from germline, CDR1 is MNHEY and CDR2 is SVGAGI. In DNA form, the CDR3 reads TGTGCCAGCAGCCTACACAGGGGCGACCATCTCGAGCAGTACTTC. The encoded protein is CASSLHRGDHLEQYF.

The V call is TRBV7-9, the J call TRBJ2-7, with no clear D. This CDR3 has 12 amino acids. Trimming stripped 1 base from V and 12 bases from J, with 13 bases between. Germline V gene lookup returns CDR1 SEHNR and CDR2 FQNEAQ (reference sequence). CDR3 nucleotides: TGTGCCAGCAGCTTAGTCGGCAGGAACCGGTACTTC. It codes for CASSLVGRNRYF.

A few counts support this clonotype. J is TRBJ2-1 and V is TRBV6-1, with 10 bases that match TRBD2. Germline V CDR1 and CDR2: MNHNS, SASEGT. The CDR3 extends over 14 amino acids. V was pared by 11 bases and J by 5 bases, with 9 bases of the junction left unmatched. The CDR3, as DNA: TGTGCCGGGGCCCTAGCGGGGGTCAACAATGAGCAGTTCTTC. Its translation: CAGALAGVNNEQFF.

This clonotype was observed a handful of times. The chain links TRBV11-2 to TRBJ2-1; D unresolved. The germline gives CDR1 SGHAT, CDR2 FQNNGV. The CDR3 has 15 amino acids. Trimming shortened V by 5 bases and J by 7 bases, and 18 bases separated the two germline ends. The CDR3 protein is CASSPDLAQDNEQFF. The CDR3 nucleotides read TGTGCCAGCAGCCCTGACTTGGCTCAAGATAATGAGCAGTTCTTC.

Only a few counts were recorded for this clonotype. Germline is not matched at one junction end, which may reflect a read error. V is TRBV6-6 and J is TRBJ2-5; D may be TRBD2 (5 bases). This CDR3 is 14 amino acids long. CDR1 and CDR2 from the germline V gene are MNHNY and SVGAGI (reference sequence). The CDR3 coding sequence is TGTGCCAGCAGTGAACTCGGGCAGATTGAAGTGGAGCGGTTC. Amino acid sequence: CASSELGQIEVERF.

At least ten counts were recorded for this clonotype. The chain employs TRBV7-2 and TRBJ2-5; D remains unclear. CDR1 is SGHTA, CDR2 FQGNSA, per germline. The CDR3 spans 13 residues. The germline V and J ends were trimmed by 3 bases and 1 base, with 6 bases remaining between them. CDR3 loop: CASSFNAQETQYF. CDR3 coding DNA: TGTGCCAGCAGCTTTAATGCCCAAGAGACCCAGTACTTC.

The chain joins TRBV2 to TRBJ2-5; either TRBD1 or TRBD2 may fit D (5 bases each). There are 14 residues in the CDR3. With 6 bases removed from V and 4 bases from J, the gap between germline ends came to 15 bases. Looked up from germline, CDR1 is SNHLY and CDR2 is FYNNEI. CDR3 in amino acids: CASRGRTPGETQYF. CDR3 sequence (DNA): TGTGCCAGCAGGGGACGGACCCCGGGAGAGACCCAGTACTTC.

The chain combines TRBV15 with TRBJ1-2; D might be TRBD1 (5 bases). Germline lookup yields CDR1 LNHNV and CDR2 YYDKDF (reference sequence). V shed 0 bases and J shed 4 bases, with 9 bases lying between them. The CDR3 loop spans 14 amino acids. The CDR3 is CATSREGRGYGYTF. CDR3 bases: TGTGCCACCAGCAGAGAGGGGCGGGGCTATGGCTACACCTTC.

In nucleotides, the CDR3 is TGTGCCAGCAGCTTAGGTGTTAGCGGGTCTGGGGAGACCCAGTACTTC. It translates to CASSLGVSGSGETQYF. The rearrangement joins TRBV7-6 to TRBJ2-5; TRBD2 agrees at 7 bases. Per the germline V gene, CDR1 is SGHVS and CDR2 is FNYEAQ. The CDR3 spans 16 residues. V lost 1 base, J lost 5 bases, and 10 bases stayed unmatched.

V gene TRBV20-1 combines with J gene TRBJ2-3; 8 bases match TRBD2. Germline values: CDR1 DFQATT, CDR2 SNEGSKA (reference sequence). The CDR3 extends over 15 amino acids. V lost 5 bases and J lost 2; bases outside the gene matches: 9. Here the CDR3 DNA reads TGCAGTGCTGGATACACTAGCGGCGCCACAGATACGCAGTATTTT. The encoded protein is CSAGYTSGATDTQYF.

As DNA, the CDR3 is TGTGCCAGCCGACAAGCCAATGAGCAGTTCTTC. It translates to CASRQANEQFF. The rearrangement joins TRBV6-2 or TRBV6-3 to TRBJ2-1, with D uncertain. This CDR3 is built from 11 residues. Between the trimmed V and J ends, which lost 8 bases and 6 bases, there was a span of 8 bases. The germline CDR1 and CDR2 sequences are MNHEY and SVGEGT.

In its sample, this clonotype was seen many times. The rearrangement uses TRBV7-2 and TRBJ1-2; D not resolved. Germline CDR1 reads SGHTA; CDR2 reads FQGNSA. Trimming removed 5 bases at V and 7 bases at J, with 14 bases between. CDR3 size: 13 residues. The CDR3 here is CASSQWTLGGYTF. The CDR3 DNA is TGTGCCAGCAGCCAATGGACCCTGGGTGGCTACACCTTC.

This clonotype was seen just once. The J gene is TRBJ2-5, the V gene TRBV7-6; TRBD2 matches 10 bases. Germline-derived CDR1 and CDR2 are SGHVS and FNYEAQ. The CDR3 covers 16 residues. Trimming took 1 base from V and 2 from J; bases not matched to a gene: 4. The CDR3 nucleotides are TGTGCCAGCAGCTTAGGGTGGACTAGCGGACAAGAGACCCAGTACTTC. Protein sequence: CASSLGWTSGQETQYF.

The chain employs TRBV2 and TRBJ2-3; the match to TRBD2 covers 11 bases. Per the germline V gene, CDR1 is SNHLY and CDR2 is FYNNEI. V lost 8 bases to trimming and J lost 0 bases; unmatched junction nucleotides: 13. This CDR3 is built from 18 residues. The CDR3 is CASPLTSGGHTSTDTQYF. The CDR3 nucleotides read TGTGCCAGCCCCCTCACTAGCGGGGGCCACACTAGCACAGATACGCAGTATTTT.

V is TRBV27 and J is TRBJ2-3; tentatively, D is TRBD1 or TRBD2 (5 bases each). CDR3 size: 15 residues. Germline V gene data show CDR1 as MNHEY and CDR2 as SMNVEV (reference sequence). Trimming removed 6 bases at V and 1 base at J, with 14 bases between. Written as DNA, the CDR3 is TGTGCCAGCAGCCTCCGTACGGGGCGCACAGATACGCAGTATTTT. Protein product: CASSLRTGRTDTQYF.

This clonotype was observed many times. This sequence joins TRBV7-2 and TRBJ1-1; D may be TRBD1 (5 bases). V was shortened by 5 bases and J by 4 bases, with 11 bases between the two germline ends. The CDR3 sequence is 13 residues long. From germline, CDR1 is SGHTA and CDR2 FQGNSA. CDR3 nucleotide sequence: TGTGCCAGCAGCCTTAGACAGTCCACTGAAGCTTTCTTT. Translation gives CASSLRQSTEAFF.

In DNA form, the CDR3 reads TGTGCCAGCAGCTTAGAGGCCGGGGAGCTGTTTTTT. Amino acid sequence: CASSLEAGELFF. The chain has TRBV11-2 and TRBJ2-2; D is uncertain. CDR1 is SGHAT and CDR2 is FQNNGV in the germline V gene. The CDR3 spans 12 residues. Trimming removed 0 bases from V and 6 bases from J, with 2 bases in between.

The chain links TRBV20-1 to TRBJ1-6; the match to TRBD1 covers 9 bases. J was trimmed by 7 bases and V by 3 bases; bases with no gene match: 7. Germline lookup yields CDR1 DFQATT and CDR2 SNEGSKA (reference sequence). The CDR3 has 15 amino acids. For the CDR3, the DNA is TGCAGTGCTAGCCCATCCGGGACAGGGAATTCACCCCTCCACTTT. Residues: CSASPSGTGNSPLHF.

This clonotype was seen a handful of times. V and J are TRBV11-3 and TRBJ2-3; the D gene is possibly TRBD1 (5 bases). The CDR3 extends over 14 amino acids. The V gene's germline CDR1 is SGHNT and CDR2 YENEEA. The V end was cut by 5 bases, the J end by 10 bases, with 19 bases between. The CDR3 DNA reads TGTGCCAGCAGCAAGTCGACAGCAAATCATCCGCAGTATTTT. It translates to CASSKSTANHPQYF.